The 7 T cell receptor beta chains presented below share a single source sample, sequenced in a study of Ad26.COV2.S vaccination and SARS-CoV-2 variants. Clones were sequenced by immunoSEQ multiplex PCR, and TCRdb holds only the in-frame ones, with some missing. The sample records some 270,000 clones, approximately 88% being singletons. Treatment noted: approximately 18 received Ad26.COV2.S at low or high dose, single or two shots; about five received placebo; per-sample allocation not given. Specimen acquisition occurred on day 63 following the initial vaccine or placebo injection. This material consisted of peripheral blood, taken in a trial of Ad26.COV2.S vaccine versus placebo. Receptors originate from a person between 18 and 59 years old who received the Ad26.COV2.S COVID-19 vaccine or a placebo.

The V call is TRBV4-3, the J call TRBJ1-6; the D is unclear. Trimming removed 2 bases from V and 7 bases from J, with 18 bases in between. The CDR3 extends over 17 amino acids. The germline V gene encodes CDR1 LGHNA and CDR2 YSLEER. As DNA, the CDR3 is TGCGCCAGCAGCCAAAGCCTTGGCGTCGCTTTCAATTCACCCCTCCACTTT. The encoded protein is CASSQSLGVAFNSPLHF.

This clone has just a few counts. The chain uses TRBV4-3 and TRBJ2-1; D is perhaps TRBD1 or TRBD2 (5 bases each). The length of the CDR3 is 15 residues. The germline V and J ends were trimmed by 3 bases and 10 bases, with 19 bases remaining between them. CDR1 is LGHNA and CDR2 is YSLEER in the germline V gene. The CDR3 DNA reads as TGCGCCAGCAGCCAGGACCGGGACCCCGAGTGGGAGCAGTTCTTC. Its translation is CASSQDRDPEWEQFF.

The rearrangement joins TRBV7-9 to TRBJ1-4, with 9 bases aligning to TRBD1. Germline trimming cut 3 bases from V and 2 bases from J; bases unmatched to any gene: 7. CDR3 length: 17 residues. The germline CDR1 and CDR2 sequences are SEHNR and FQNEAQ (reference sequence). As DNA, the CDR3 is TGTGCCAGCAGCTTGCCGGGACAGGGTCCCACTAATGAAAAACTGTTTTTT. It encodes CASSLPGQGPTNEKLFF.

This chain joins TRBV6-4 and TRBJ2-7; D is uncertain. Germline V CDR1 and CDR2: MRHNA, SNTAGT. This CDR3 spans 13 amino acids. Trimming removed 6 bases from V and 3 bases from J, with 12 bases in between. The CDR3 is CASRSDESYEQYV. The CDR3 coding sequence is TGTGCCAGCAGAAGCGACGAAAGCTACGAGCAGTACGTC.

The chain joins TRBV9 to TRBJ1-4; D is perhaps TRBD1 (5 bases). Germline CDR1 is SGDLS and CDR2 is YYNGEE. V was trimmed by 0 bases and J by 7 bases, leaving 22 bases between them. CDR3 length equals 18 residues. This chain's CDR3 is CASSVDPHRDPGGEKLFF. The CDR3, as DNA: TGTGCCAGCAGCGTAGATCCCCACCGGGACCCCGGCGGTGAAAAACTGTTTTTT.

This chain links TRBV3-1 (or the pseudogene TRBV3-2) with TRBJ1-5; weak D call: TRBD1 (6 bases). This CDR3 contains 13 residues. Trimming took 4 bases from V and 3 from J, leaving 7 bases between them. Germline CDR1 and CDR2: LGHDT and YNNKEL (reference sequence). CDR3 residues: CASSRTVNQPQHF. The CDR3 region has the DNA TGTGCCAGCAGCCGGACAGTCAATCAGCCCCAGCATTTT.

This clone was observed a handful of times. The chain is built from TRBV7-8 and TRBJ2-2; 8 nucleotides align to TRBD2. From germline, CDR1 is SGHVS and CDR2 FQNEAQ. Trimming cost V 5 bases and J 7 bases; bases outside gene matches: 6. The length of the CDR3 is 14 residues. CDR3 region: CASSRSGIGGELFF. The CDR3, as DNA: TGTGCCAGCAGCCGTAGCGGGATTGGCGGGGAGCTGTTTTTT.